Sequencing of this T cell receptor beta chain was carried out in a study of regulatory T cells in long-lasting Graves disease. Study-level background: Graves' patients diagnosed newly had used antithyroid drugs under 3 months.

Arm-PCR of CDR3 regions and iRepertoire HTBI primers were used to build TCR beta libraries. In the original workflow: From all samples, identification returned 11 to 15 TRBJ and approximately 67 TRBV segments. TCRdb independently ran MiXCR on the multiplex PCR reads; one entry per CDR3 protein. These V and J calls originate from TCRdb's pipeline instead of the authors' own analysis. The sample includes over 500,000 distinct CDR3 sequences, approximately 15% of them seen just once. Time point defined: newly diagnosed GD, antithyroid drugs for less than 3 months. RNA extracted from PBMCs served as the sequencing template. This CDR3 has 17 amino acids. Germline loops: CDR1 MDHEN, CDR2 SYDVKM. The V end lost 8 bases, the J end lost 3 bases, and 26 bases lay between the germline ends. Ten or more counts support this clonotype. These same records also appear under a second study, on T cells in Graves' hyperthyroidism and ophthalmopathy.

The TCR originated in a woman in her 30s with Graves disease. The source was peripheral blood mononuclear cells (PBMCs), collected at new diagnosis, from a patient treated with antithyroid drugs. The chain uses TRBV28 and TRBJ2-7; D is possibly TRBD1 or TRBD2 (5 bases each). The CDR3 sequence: CASVTRGPQFGFYEQYF. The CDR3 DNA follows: TGTGCCAGCGTTACTCGGGGACCGCAATTTGGGTTCTACGAGCAGTACTTC. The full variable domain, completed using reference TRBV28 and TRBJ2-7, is DVKVTQSSRYLVKRTGEKVFLECVQDMDHENMFWYRQDPGLGLRLIYFSYDVKMKEKGDIPEGYSVSREKKERFSLILESASTNQTSMYLCASVTRGPQFGFYEQYFGPGTRLTVT.